A selection of T cell receptor beta chains follows, all from one sample in a study of Graves' ophthalmopathy and Graves' hyperthyroidism. TCRdb re-called the multiplex PCR reads with MiXCR, one entry per CDR3 protein. The sample lists about 390,000 distinct CDR3 sequences, 15% occurring once. The specimen sequenced was peripheral blood. These receptors came from a woman under 30 with stable Graves' hyperthyroidism. Both conserved end residues are part of each CDR3. A D gene is named only where the DNA matches it firmly. A clone size is listed for some rows: how often the clone was seen (once, few, many), or a class if it is expanded.

TRBJ2-5 | TRBV27 | . | many | CASSFAQEETQYF | TGTGCCAGCAGTTTCGCACAAGAAGAGACCCAGTACTTC
TRBJ2-5 | TRBV7-9 | TRBD1 | . | CASSRRQGAETQYF | TGTGCCAGCAGCCGTAGACAGGGGGCCGAGACCCAGTACTTC
TRBJ2-5 | TRBV3-1 | . | few | CASRQQGVQETQYF | TGTGCCAGCAGGCAACAGGGTGTCCAAGAGACCCAGTACTTC
TRBJ2-2 | TRBV19 | TRBD1 | . | CASSIRGQGANTGELFF | TGTGCCAGTAGTATAAGGGGACAGGGGGCAAACACCGGGGAGCTGTTTTTT
TRBJ1-2 | TRBV5-6 | . | . | CASSLTGGWVYGYTF | TGTGCCAGCAGCTTGACCGGGGGCTGGGTCTATGGCTACACCTTC
TRBJ2-7 | TRBV20-1 | . | once | CSASRHEQYF | TGCAGTGCTAGCCGACACGAGCAGTACTTC
TRBJ1-6 | TRBV10-1 | TRBD1 | . | CARGMWTGAPSSYNSPLHF | TGCGCCAGGGGAATGTGGACAGGGGCCCCTAGCTCCTATAATTCACCCCTCCACTTT
TRBJ1-1 | TRBV11-2 | . | many | CASSLEVGDYTEAFF | TGTGCCAGCAGCTTAGAGGTGGGGGACTACACTGAAGCTTTCTTT
TRBJ1-1 | TRBV12-3/TRBV12-4 | . | few | CASSIWADTEAFF | TGTGCCAGCAGTATCTGGGCTGACACTGAAGCTTTCTTT
TRBJ1-2 | TRBV2 | TRBD1 | many | CASSVGGTGFSSGYTF | TGTGCCAGCAGTGTAGGCGGGACAGGTTTTTCGTCTGGCTACACCTTC
TRBJ1-1 | TRBV5-1 | . | many | CASSLDEPGAMNTEAFF | TGCGCCAGCAGCTTGGACGAGCCAGGGGCTATGAACACTGAAGCTTTCTTT
TRBJ2-7 | TRBV3-1 | TRBD1 | . | CASSRIDRGYEQYF | TGTGCCAGCAGCCGTATCGACAGGGGTTACGAGCAGTACTTC
TRBJ1-1 | TRBV15 | . | many | CATKGGVNTEAFF | TGTGCCACCAAGGGGGGCGTTAACACTGAAGCTTTCTTT
TRBJ1-1 | TRBV19 | . | many | CASSSHFAAFF | TGTGCCAGTAGTAGCCACTTTGCAGCTTTCTTT
TRBJ1-5 | TRBV6-1 | . | many | CASSKGTRQPQHF | TGTGCCAGCAGTAAGGGAACCCGTCAGCCCCAGCATTTT
TRBJ2-7 | TRBV6-1 | . | many | CASTRSGSSYEQYF | TGTGCCAGCACCCGGTCGGGGAGCTCCTACGAGCAGTACTTC
TRBJ1-1 | TRBV7-9 | TRBD1 | . | CASSHGQGMNTEAFF | TGTGCCAGCAGCCACGGACAGGGTATGAACACTGAAGCTTTCTTT
TRBJ1-3 | TRBV7-3 | . | many | CASGHSGNTIYF | TGTGCCAGCGGACACTCTGGAAACACCATATATTTT
TRBJ1-2 | TRBV12-3/TRBV12-4 | . | many | CASSTDSYYGYTF | TGTGCCAGCAGTACGGACAGTTACTATGGCTACACCTTC
TRBJ2-5 | TRBV18 | . | few | CASSPPGPKQETQYF | TGTGCCAGCTCACCCCCGGGACCAAAACAAGAGACCCAGTACTTC
TRBJ2-4 | TRBV7-9 | TRBD2 | few | CASSPGLTLAKNIQYF | TGTGCCAGCAGCCCGGGACTAACTTTAGCCAAAAACATTCAGTACTTC
TRBJ1-1 | TRBV6-5 | . | many | CASSYTGGMVPIAEAFF | TGTGCCAGCAGTTACACAGGAGGGATGGTCCCCATCGCTGAAGCTTTCTTT
TRBJ2-7 | TRBV7-9 | . | few | CASSPQWLHEQYF | TGTGCCAGCAGCCCCCAGTGGCTCCACGAGCAGTACTTC
TRBJ2-5 | TRBV11-1 | . | many | CASSSNQGRYQETQYF | TGTGCCAGCAGCTCCAATCAGGGGCGGTACCAAGAGACCCAGTACTTC
TRBJ1-1 | TRBV20-1 | TRBD1 | . | CSALTGQGIGLAFF | TGCAGTGCTCTCACGGGACAGGGAATTGGGCTGGCTTTCTTT
TRBJ2-2 | TRBV6-5 | . | many | CASSFDKGRDTGELFF | TGTGCCAGCAGTTTTGACAAGGGACGGGACACCGGGGAGCTGTTTTTT
TRBJ1-1 | TRBV5-1 | . | many | CASSRTVTSEAFF | TGCGCCAGCAGCCGGACGGTTACGTCTGAAGCTTTCTTT
TRBJ1-1 | TRBV7-2 | . | many | CASSLGKGTEAFF | TGTGCCAGCAGCTTAGGAAAAGGGACTGAAGCTTTCTTT
TRBJ1-2 | TRBV6-2/TRBV6-3 | . | . | CASSYSLAGGDGYTF | TGTGCCAGCAGTTACTCGTTGGCAGGAGGCGATGGCTACACCTTC
TRBJ2-5 | TRBV12-3/TRBV12-4 | TRBD2 | few | CASRLAGQETQYF | TGTGCCAGCAGGTTAGCGGGGCAAGAGACCCAGTACTTC
TRBJ2-5 | TRBV12-3/TRBV12-4 | TRBD2 | many | CASSLAGGETQYF | TGTGCCAGCAGCTTAGCGGGGGGAGAGACCCAGTACTTC
TRBJ1-5 | TRBV20-1 | . | . | CSAIRGEQPQHF | TGCAGTGCTATTAGGGGGGAGCAGCCCCAGCATTTT
TRBJ1-1 | TRBV12-3/TRBV12-4 | . | many | CASSFTGNTNTEAFF | TGTGCCAGCAGTTTCACAGGTAATACGAACACTGAAGCTTTCTTT
TRBJ1-1 | TRBV12-3/TRBV12-4 | . | many | CASSVSLGANTEAFF | TGTGCCAGCAGTGTTAGTTTAGGAGCGAACACTGAAGCTTTCTTT
TRBJ1-1 | TRBV12-3/TRBV12-4 | . | . | CASSSHNDGPWGTNTEAFF | TGTGCCAGCAGTTCCCATAATGACGGACCCTGGGGAACGAACACTGAAGCTTTCTTT
TRBJ1-1 | TRBV5-1 | . | many | CASSLRQGLNTEAFF | TGCGCCAGCAGCCTTAGACAAGGGTTGAACACTGAAGCTTTCTTT
TRBJ2-7 | TRBV6-2/TRBV6-3 | TRBD1 | . | CASSYAGQDYEQYF | TGTGCCAGCAGTTACGCCGGACAGGACTACGAGCAGTACTTC
TRBJ1-2 | TRBV3-1 | TRBD1 | few | CASTTSGGTNYGYTF | TGTGCCAGCACGACCTCAGGGGGGACTAACTATGGCTACACCTTC
TRBJ2-5 | TRBV7-9 | . | many | CASSLLDGINKYF | TGTGCCAGCAGCTTACTCGATGGGATCAACAAGTACTTC
TRBJ2-7 | TRBV20-1 | TRBD2 | many | CSALAGTSGEDEQYF | TGCAGTGCCCTCGCCGGGACTAGCGGCGAGGACGAGCAGTACTTC
TRBJ1-5 | TRBV20-1 | TRBD1 | many | CSAHRQGRGQPQHF | TGCAGTGCTCACCGACAGGGGAGGGGACAGCCCCAGCATTTT
TRBJ2-2 | TRBV6-1 | TRBD2 | . | CASRQRGGTGELFF | TGTGCCAGCAGGCAGCGGGGGGGCACCGGGGAGCTGTTCTTT
TRBJ1-1 | TRBV6-1 | . | many | CASLGEYTEAFF | TGTGCCAGTTTGGGAGAATACACTGAAGCTTTCTTT
TRBJ1-2 | TRBV2 | TRBD1 | . | CARTQQGRGYGYTF | TGTGCCCGCACTCAACAGGGGCGTGGCTATGGCTACACCTTC
TRBJ2-3 | TRBV5-1 | . | . | CASSSQKTSKTQYF | TGCGCCAGCAGCTCCCAAAAGACTAGTAAGACGCAGTATTTT
TRBJ2-3 | TRBV11-2 | TRBD2 | . | CASSPSSGGTDTQYF | TGTGCCAGCAGCCCCTCTAGCGGGGGCACAGATACGCAGTATTTT